This note documents a single TCR beta chain sequence. Patients at the Seattle site were enrolled during active infection and followed longitudinally. The data were taken from a study of blood T cell repertoires in COVID-19. Study overall: COVID-19 samples, acute and convalescent, were from the United States, Italy and Spain. PBMCs, B-cell-depleted T cells, or T cells provided the cDNA or gDNA that made up the material.

Deletions cut 3 bases from V and 2 bases from J, with 10 bases between. The germline CDR1 and CDR2 sequences are MNHEY and SMNVEV (reference sequence). The CDR3 extends over 14 amino acids. Per the authors' pipeline: Quantification of nucleated cells was approximated via reference gene primer amplification. The table came from immunoSEQ multiplex PCR; TCRdb's copy has only in-frame clones and leaves some out. V, J and clone size are those of that table, while D and trimming were read from the DNA. Here the sample spans 300,000 to 350,000 clones, approximately 89% being singletons. Sequencing was performed on peripheral blood. This receptor was obtained from a woman in her thirties with COVID-19, enrolled during active disease. The gene calls are TRBV27 and TRBJ1-1; D ambiguous. The CDR3 loop is CASSFIGENTEAFF. The CDR3 DNA sequence: TGTGCCAGCAGTTTCATCGGGGAAAACACTGAAGCTTTCTTT.